This T cell receptor beta chain was sequenced during a study of blood T cells in healthy people across ages. Then a second PCR, running about 6 to 12 cycles, was carried out with a sample-barcoded 5' primer and a J-beta primer mix. A single record per CDR3 protein comes from TCRdb applying MiXCR to the 5' RACE reads. Here the sample spans around 870,000 distinct CDR3 sequences, more than 25% being singletons. A remark on this clonotype: Antigen specificity is unknown.

The amount of total RNA extracted per sample was at least 6 micrograms. Germline loops: CDR1 ENHRY, CDR2 SYGVKD. The CDR3 contains 12 residues. V lost 2 bases, J lost 7 bases, and 6 bases lay in between. Regarding the study as a whole: Per million T cells, TCR beta diversity dropped about linearly as age rose. Long-lived donors exceeded aged donors in naive CD4+ cells and diversity.

The sequenced material came from blood. The receptor was isolated from an elderly woman in good health. The chain recombines TRBV10-3 with TRBJ1-3, with D unclear. In DNA, the CDR3 is TGTGCCATCAGTGAGCCCCAGAACACCATATATTTT. Protein sequence: CAISEPQNTIYF.